In its sample, the clone carrying this T cell receptor beta chain was seen a few times. These data belong to a study of molecular identifiers for immune sequencing clone quantification. V was trimmed by 4 bases and J by 8 bases, leaving 9 bases between them. The germline CDR1 and CDR2 sequences are MGHRA and YSYEKL. The CDR3 extends over 12 amino acids. Each CDR3 protein is one row after TCRdb ran MiXCR on the PCR reads. The sample has approximately 680,000 distinct CDR3 sequences, roughly 27% seen once; the top ten hold 0.7% to 0.95%. The origin of this receptor is a human donor in good health. Some libraries in this study had Jurkat cell RNA spiked in. This chain links TRBV4-1 with TRBJ2-1; no definite D call. Sequenced sample: naive CD8+ T cells from blood, with Jurkat cell RNA spiked in. Subset defined: FACS-sorted CD8+CD4-CCR7+CD45RA+ naive T cells. CDR3 protein: CASSPYPHEQFF. Here the CDR3 DNA reads TGCGCCAGCAGCCCCTATCCCCATGAGCAGTTCTTC.